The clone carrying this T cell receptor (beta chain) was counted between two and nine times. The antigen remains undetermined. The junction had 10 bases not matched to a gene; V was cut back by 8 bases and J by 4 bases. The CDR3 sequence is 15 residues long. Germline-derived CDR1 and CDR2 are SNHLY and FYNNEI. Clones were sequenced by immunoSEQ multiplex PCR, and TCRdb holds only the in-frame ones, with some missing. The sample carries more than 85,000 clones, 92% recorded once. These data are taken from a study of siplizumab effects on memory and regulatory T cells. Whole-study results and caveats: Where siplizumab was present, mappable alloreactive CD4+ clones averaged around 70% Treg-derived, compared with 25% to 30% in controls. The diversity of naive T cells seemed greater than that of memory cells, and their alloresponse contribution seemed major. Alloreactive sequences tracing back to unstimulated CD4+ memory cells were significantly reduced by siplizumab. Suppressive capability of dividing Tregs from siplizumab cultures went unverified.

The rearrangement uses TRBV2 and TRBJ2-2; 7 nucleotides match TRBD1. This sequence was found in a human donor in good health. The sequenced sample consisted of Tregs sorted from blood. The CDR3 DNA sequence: TGTGCCAGCGAGTTCAGGGGGTGGAGCACCGGGGAGCTGTTTTTT. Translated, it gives CASEFRGWSTGELFF.